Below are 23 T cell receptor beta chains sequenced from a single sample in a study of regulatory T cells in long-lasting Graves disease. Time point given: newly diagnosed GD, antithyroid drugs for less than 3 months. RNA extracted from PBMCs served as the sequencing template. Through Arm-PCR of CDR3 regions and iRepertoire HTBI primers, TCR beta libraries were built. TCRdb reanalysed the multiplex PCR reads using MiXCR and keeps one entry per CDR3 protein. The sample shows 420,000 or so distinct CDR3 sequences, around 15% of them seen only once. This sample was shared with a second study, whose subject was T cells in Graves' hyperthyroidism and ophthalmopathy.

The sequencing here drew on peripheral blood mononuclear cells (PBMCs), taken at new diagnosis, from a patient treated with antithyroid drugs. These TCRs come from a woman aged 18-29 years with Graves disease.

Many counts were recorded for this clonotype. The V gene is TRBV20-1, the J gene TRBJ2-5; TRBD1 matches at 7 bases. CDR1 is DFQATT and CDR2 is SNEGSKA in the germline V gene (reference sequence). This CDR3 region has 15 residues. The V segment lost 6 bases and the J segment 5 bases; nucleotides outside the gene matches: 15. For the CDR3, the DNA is TGCAGTGCCTTCCCCGTCGACAGGGTAGAGGAGACCCAGTACTTC. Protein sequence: CSAFPVDRVEETQYF.

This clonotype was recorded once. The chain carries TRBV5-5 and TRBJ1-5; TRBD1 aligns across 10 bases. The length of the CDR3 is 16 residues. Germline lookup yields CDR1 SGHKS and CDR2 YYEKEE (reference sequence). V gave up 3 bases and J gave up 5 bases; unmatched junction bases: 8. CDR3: CASSSQVGQGDQPQHF. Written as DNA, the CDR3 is TGTGCCAGCAGCTCCCAGGTCGGACAGGGGGATCAGCCCCAGCATTTT.

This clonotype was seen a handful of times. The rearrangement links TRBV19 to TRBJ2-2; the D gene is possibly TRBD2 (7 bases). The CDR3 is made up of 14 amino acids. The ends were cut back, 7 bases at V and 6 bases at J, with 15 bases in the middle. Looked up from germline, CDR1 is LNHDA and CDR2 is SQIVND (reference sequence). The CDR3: CASTWRGGAGELFF. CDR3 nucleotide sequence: TGTGCCAGTACATGGAGGGGGGGGGCCGGGGAGCTGTTTTTT.

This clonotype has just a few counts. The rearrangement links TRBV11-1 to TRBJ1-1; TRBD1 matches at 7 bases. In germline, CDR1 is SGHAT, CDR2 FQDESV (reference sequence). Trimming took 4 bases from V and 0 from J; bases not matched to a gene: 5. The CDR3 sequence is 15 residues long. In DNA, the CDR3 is TGTGCCAGCAGCTGGGGGAGGGGGCTGAACACTGAAGCTTTCTTT. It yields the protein CASSWGRGLNTEAFF.

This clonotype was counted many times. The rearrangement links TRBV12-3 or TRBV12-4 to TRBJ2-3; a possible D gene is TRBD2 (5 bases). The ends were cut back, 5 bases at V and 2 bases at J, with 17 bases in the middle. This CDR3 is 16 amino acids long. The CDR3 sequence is CASSPNSVMVTDTQYF. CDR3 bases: TGTGCCAGCAGTCCAAATAGCGTTATGGTCACAGATACGCAGTATTTT.

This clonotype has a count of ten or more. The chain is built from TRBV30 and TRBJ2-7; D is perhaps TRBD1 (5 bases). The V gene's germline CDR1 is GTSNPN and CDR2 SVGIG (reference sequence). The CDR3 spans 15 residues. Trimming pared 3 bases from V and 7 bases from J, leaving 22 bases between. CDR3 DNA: TGTGCCTGGAGGGATAGTGTGGGGCTAATAGGGGAGCAGTACTTC. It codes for CAWRDSVGLIGEQYF. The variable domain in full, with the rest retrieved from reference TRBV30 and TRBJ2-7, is SQTIHQWPATLVQPVGSPLSLECTVEGTSNPNLYWYRQAAGRGLQLLFYSVGIGQISSEVPQNLSASRPQDRQFILSSKKLLLSDSGFYLCAWRDSVGLIGEQYFGPGTRLTVT.

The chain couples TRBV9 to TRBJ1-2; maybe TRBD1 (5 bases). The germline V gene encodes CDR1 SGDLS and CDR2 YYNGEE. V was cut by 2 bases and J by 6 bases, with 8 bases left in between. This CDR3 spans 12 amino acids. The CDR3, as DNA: TGTGCCAGCAGCGTTCAAGGGGATGGCTACACCTTC. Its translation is CASSVQGDGYTF.

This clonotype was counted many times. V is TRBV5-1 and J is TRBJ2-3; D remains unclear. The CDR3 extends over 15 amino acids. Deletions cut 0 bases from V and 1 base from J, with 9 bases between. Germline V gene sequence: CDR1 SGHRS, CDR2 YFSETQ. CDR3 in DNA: TGCGCCAGCAGCTTGGGGCCGGACCGCACAGATACGCAGTATTTT. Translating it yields CASSLGPDRTDTQYF.

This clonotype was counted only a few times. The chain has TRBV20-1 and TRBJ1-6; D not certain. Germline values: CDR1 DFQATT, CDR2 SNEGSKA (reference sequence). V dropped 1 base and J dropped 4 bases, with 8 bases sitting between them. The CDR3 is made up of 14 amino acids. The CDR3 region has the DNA TGCAGTGCTAGAGTGACACCTTATAATTCACCCCTCCACTTT. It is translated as CSARVTPYNSPLHF.

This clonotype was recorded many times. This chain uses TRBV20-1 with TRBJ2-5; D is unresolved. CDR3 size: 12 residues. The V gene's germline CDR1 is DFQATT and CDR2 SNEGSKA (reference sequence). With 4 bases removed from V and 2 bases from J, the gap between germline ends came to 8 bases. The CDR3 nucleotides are TGCAGTGCTACTCACGGACAAGAGACCCAGTACTTC. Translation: CSATHGQETQYF.

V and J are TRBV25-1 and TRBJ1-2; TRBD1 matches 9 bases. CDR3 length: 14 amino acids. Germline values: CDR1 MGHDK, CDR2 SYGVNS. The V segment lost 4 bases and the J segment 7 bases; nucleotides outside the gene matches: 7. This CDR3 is CASSGTGALSGYTF. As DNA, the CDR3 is TGTGCCAGCAGTGGGACAGGGGCATTGTCTGGCTACACCTTC.

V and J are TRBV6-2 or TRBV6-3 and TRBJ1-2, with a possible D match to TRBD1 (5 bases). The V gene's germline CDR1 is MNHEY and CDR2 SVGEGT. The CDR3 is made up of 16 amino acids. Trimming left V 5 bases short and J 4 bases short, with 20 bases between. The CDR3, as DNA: TGTGCCAGCAGTCAACAGGCCGCGTTGGAATCCTATGGCTACACCTTC. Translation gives CASSQQAALESYGYTF.

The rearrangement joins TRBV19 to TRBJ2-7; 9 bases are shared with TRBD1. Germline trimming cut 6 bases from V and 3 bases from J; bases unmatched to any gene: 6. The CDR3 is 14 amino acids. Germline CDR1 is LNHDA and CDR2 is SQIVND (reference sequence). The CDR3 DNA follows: TGTGCCAGTAGCAAGGGACAGGGTTTCTACGAGCAGTACTTC. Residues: CASSKGQGFYEQYF.

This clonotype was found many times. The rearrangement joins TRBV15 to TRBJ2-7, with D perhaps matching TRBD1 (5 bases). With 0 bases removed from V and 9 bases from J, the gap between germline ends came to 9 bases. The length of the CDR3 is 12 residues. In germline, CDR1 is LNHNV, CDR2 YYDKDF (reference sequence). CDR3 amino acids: CATSRDGTGQYF. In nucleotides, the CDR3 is TGTGCCACCAGCAGAGATGGTACAGGGCAGTACTTC.

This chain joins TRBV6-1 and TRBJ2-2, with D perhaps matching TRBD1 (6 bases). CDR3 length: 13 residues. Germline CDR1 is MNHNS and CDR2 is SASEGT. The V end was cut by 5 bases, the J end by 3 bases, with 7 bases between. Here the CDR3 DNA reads TGTGCCAGCAGTAGGACAGACACCGGGGAGCTGTTTTTT. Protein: CASSRTDTGELFF.

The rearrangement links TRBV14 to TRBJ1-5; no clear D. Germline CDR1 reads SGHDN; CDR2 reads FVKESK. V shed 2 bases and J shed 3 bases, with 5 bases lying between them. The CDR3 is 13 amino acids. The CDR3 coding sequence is TGTGCCAGCAGCCAAAACATCAATCAGCCCCAGCATTTT. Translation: CASSQNINQPQHF.

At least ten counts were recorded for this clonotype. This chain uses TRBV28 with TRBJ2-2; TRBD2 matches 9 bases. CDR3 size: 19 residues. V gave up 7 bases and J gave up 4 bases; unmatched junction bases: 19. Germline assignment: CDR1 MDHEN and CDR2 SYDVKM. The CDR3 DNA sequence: TGTGCCAGCATCGCAGGAGGTCTAGCGGGACAGTGGGGCACCGGGGAGCTGTTTTTT. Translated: CASIAGGLAGQWGTGELFF.

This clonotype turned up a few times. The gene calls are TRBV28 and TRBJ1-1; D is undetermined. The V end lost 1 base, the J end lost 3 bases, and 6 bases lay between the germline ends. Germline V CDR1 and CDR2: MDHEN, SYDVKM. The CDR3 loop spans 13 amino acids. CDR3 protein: CASSLLMDTEAFF. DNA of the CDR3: TGTGCCAGCAGTTTATTAATGGACACTGAAGCTTTCTTT.

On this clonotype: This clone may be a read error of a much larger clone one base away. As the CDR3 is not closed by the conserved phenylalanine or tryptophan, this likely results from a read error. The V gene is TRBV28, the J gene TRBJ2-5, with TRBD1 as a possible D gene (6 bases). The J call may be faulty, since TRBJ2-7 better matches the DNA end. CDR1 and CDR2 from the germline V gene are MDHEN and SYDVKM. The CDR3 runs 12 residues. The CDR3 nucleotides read TGTGCCAGCAGTTCAGGGACAATCGAGCAGTACTAC. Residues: CASSSGTIEQYY.

The CDR3 DNA follows: TGTGCCAGCAGCTTAGCGCTTCAGGGCACAGATACGCAGTATTTT. Protein sequence: CASSLALQGTDTQYF. The chain links TRBV7-9 to TRBJ2-3; the D is unclear. Germline CDR1 reads SEHNR; CDR2 reads FQNEAQ (reference sequence). V gave up 0 bases and J gave up 1 base, with 8 bases separating them. The CDR3 is 15 amino acids.

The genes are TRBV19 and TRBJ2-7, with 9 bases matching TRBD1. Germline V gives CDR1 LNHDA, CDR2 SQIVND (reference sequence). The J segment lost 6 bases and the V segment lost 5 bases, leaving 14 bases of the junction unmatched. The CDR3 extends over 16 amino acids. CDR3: CASSGRTGVVLTEQYF. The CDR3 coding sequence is TGTGCCAGTAGTGGGAGGACAGGGGTGGTTTTGACCGAGCAGTACTTC. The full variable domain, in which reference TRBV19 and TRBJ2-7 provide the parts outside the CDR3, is DGGITQSPKYLFRKEGQNVTLSCEQNLNHDAMYWYRQDPGQGLRLIYYSQIVNDFQKGDIAEGYSVSREKKESFPLTVTSAQKNPTAFYLCASSGRTGVVLTEQYFGPGTRLTVT.

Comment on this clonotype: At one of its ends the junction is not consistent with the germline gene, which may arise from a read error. For the CDR3, the DNA is TGCGCCAGCAGCCCAGAAACAGGGAACCCCGGGGAGCTGTTTTTT. It encodes CASSPETGNPGELFF. The chain recombines TRBV5-1 with TRBJ2-2; TRBD1 might be the D (6 bases). Germline CDR1 and CDR2: SGHRS and YFSETQ. This CDR3 region has 15 residues.

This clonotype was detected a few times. The CDR3 nucleotides are TGTGCCAGCAGCCAAACTAAAGGGACAGGGTGGAGGGAGCAGTACTTC. It encodes CASSQTKGTGWREQYF. The chain links TRBV14 to TRBJ2-7, with 9 bases lining up with TRBD1. The V segment lost 2 bases and the J segment 7 bases; nucleotides outside the gene matches: 12. There are 16 residues in the CDR3. In germline, CDR1 is SGHDN, CDR2 FVKESK.